The T cell receptor (beta chain) under discussion was sequenced for a study of response to subunit inactivated influenza vaccine. The V end was cut by 0 bases, the J end by 0 bases, with 14 bases between. Germline lookup yields CDR1 DFQATT and CDR2 SNEGSKA (reference sequence). This CDR3 is 16 amino acids long. Broader study findings: Each seasonal flu vaccination may recruit only limited new T cells, authors suggested.

In its sample, this clonotype was seen many times. The antigen remains undetermined. TCRdb redid the calling of the RT-PCR reads with MiXCR, one entry per CDR3 protein. The sample yields around 530,000 distinct CDR3 sequences, approximately 15% seen once. Sequences were derived from CD4+ T cells sorted from PBMCs, sampled about 23 months after vaccination. The sequence was collected from a man between 50 and 69 years old who received an inactivated influenza vaccine. The rearrangement links TRBV20-1 to TRBJ1-1; weak D call: TRBD1 (6 bases). The CDR3: CSARDLGQLMNTEAFF. CDR3 in DNA: TGCAGTGCTAGAGATTTAGGACAGCTCATGAACACTGAAGCTTTCTTT.